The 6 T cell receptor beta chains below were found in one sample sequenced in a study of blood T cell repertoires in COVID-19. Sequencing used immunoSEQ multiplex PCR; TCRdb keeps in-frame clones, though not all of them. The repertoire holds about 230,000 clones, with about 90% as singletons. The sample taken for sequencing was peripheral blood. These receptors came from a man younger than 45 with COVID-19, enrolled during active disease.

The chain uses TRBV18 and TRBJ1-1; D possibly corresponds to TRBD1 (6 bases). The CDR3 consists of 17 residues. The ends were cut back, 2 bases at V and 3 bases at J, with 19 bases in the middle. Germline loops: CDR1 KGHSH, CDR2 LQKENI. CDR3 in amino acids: CASSPTVGLGADTEAFF. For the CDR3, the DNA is TGTGCCAGCTCACCAACAGTAGGGTTGGGGGCGGACACTGAAGCTTTCTTT.

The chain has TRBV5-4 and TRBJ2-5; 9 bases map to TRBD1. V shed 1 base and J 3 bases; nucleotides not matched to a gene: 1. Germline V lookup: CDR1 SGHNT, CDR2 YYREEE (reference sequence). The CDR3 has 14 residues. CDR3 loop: CASSLTGGEETQYF. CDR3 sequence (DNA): TGTGCCAGCAGCTTGACAGGGGGCGAAGAGACCCAGTACTTC.

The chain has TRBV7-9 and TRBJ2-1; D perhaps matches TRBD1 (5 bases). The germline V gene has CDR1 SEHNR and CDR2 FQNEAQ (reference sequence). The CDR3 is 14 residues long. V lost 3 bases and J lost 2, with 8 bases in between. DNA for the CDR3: TGTGCCAGCAGCTTCGACAGTGCCTACAATGAGCAGTTCTTC. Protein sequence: CASSFDSAYNEQFF.

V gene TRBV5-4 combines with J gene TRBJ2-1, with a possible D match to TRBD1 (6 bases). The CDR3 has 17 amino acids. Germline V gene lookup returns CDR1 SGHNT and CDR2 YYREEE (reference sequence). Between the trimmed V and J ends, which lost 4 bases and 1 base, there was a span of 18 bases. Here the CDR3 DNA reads TGTGCCAGCAGCCCGGGGACAACTAAACCATCCTACAATGAGCAGTTCTTC. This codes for CASSPGTTKPSYNEQFF.

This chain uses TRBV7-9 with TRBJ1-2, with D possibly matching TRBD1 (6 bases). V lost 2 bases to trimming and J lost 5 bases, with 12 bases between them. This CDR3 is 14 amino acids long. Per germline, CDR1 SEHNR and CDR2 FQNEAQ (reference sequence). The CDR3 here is CASSLQGSHYGYTF. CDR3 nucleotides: TGTGCCAGCAGCTTACAGGGGTCCCATTATGGCTACACCTTC.

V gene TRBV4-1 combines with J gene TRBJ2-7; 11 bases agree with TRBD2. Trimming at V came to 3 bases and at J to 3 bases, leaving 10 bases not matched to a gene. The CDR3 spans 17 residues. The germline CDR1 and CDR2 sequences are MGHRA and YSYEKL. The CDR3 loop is CASSQGWMGLAVYEQYF. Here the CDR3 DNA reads TGCGCCAGCAGCCAGGGATGGATGGGACTAGCGGTCTACGAGCAGTACTTC.